The rows below give T cell receptor beta chains drawn from one sample of a study of T-cell reconstitution after alpha-beta-depleted transplantation in children. From the PCR reads, TCRdb called clonotypes with MiXCR, one entry per CDR3 protein. The sample records approximately 980,000 distinct CDR3 sequences, 25% to 30% being singletons. Source: PBMCs, mostly from graft donor cells, taken 360 days after TCRalphabeta/CD19-depleted stem cell transplant. The receptors were gathered from a boy under three years old who had a stem cell transplant for SCID, so the T cells may come from the graft donor. CDR3s include the opening cysteine and the closing phenylalanine or tryptophan. A D gene is named only where the DNA matches it firmly. Size values are once, few and many counts, or a class for expanded clones, and some rows have none.

abundance	j_gene	d_gene	len	v_gene	CDR3nt	CDR3aa
few	TRBJ2-5	TRBD1	16	TRBV28	TGTGCCAGCAGTCCTACAGGGGGCGCGGTTTTGGAGACCCAGTACTTC	CASSPTGGAVLETQYF
NA	TRBJ2-1	NA	20	TRBV11-1	TGTGCCAGCAGCTTATCCGAGAAGGGGTTCGGGGAAGCCCTAGGGGATGAGCAGTTCTTC	CASSLSEKGFGEALGDEQFF
NA	TRBJ2-2	TRBD2	17	TRBV12-3/TRBV12-4	TGTGCCAGCAGCCGGAAGGGACTAGCGGTGAACACCGGGGAGCTGTTTTTT	CASSRKGLAVNTGELFF
few	TRBJ2-1	NA	12	TRBV12-3/TRBV12-4	TGTGCCAGCACCCCTGGGGGCAATGAGCAGTTCTTC	CASTPGGNEQFF
NA	TRBJ2-4	TRBD1	14	TRBV2	TGTGCCAGCAGGGGACAGGGAGCCAAAAACATTCAGTACTTC	CASRGQGAKNIQYF
NA	TRBJ1-1	TRBD1	14	TRBV29-1	TGCAGCGTTGCCAGTGGGACAGGGCGTTATGAAGCTTTCTTT	CSVASGTGRYEAFF
NA	TRBJ2-5	NA	16	TRBV3-1	TGTGCCAGCAGCCAAGTGTGGCGGGGTAGCCAAGAGACCCAGTACTTC	CASSQVWRGSQETQYF
few	TRBJ2-7	NA	17	TRBV4-2	TGTGCCAGCAGCCAAGATAGAGAGGGGGGCAGGCTCTACGAGCAGTACTTC	CASSQDREGGRLYEQYF
few	TRBJ2-2	TRBD1	21	TRBV28	TGTGCCAGCAGTTTCGATCTATTCTCGGGACAGGTTCCATCGAACACCGGGGAGCTGTTTTTT	CASSFDLFSGQVPSNTGELFF
NA	TRBJ1-2	NA	16	TRBV7-9	TGTGCCAGCAGCTTAGAGGCGGCCAGGGCCAACTATGGCTACACCTTC	CASSLEAARANYGYTF
few	TRBJ2-1	NA	15	TRBV2	TGTGCCAGCAGTCCTTCACAGGCTACCTACAATGAGCAGTTCTTC	CASSPSQATYNEQFF
once	TRBJ2-2	TRBD2	18	TRBV12-3/TRBV12-4	TGTGCCAGCAGTTTAGCCCTACTAGCGGGGGGGCCTTCCGGGGAGCTGTTTTTT	CASSLALLAGGPSGELFF
NA	TRBJ2-7	TRBD2	16	TRBV4-3	TGCGCCAGCAGCCAAGGGACTAGCGGAATCCAATACGAGCAGTACTTC	CASSQGTSGIQYEQYF
many	TRBJ1-6	NA	15	TRBV28	TGTGCCAGCAGTTTGTCGGGGAGGAAGAATTCACCCCTCCACTTT	CASSLSGRKNSPLHF
NA	TRBJ2-1	TRBD2	19	TRBV2	TGTGCCAGCAGCCCGGGACTAGCGGGGGGGCTTGGAATGGGCAATGAGCAGTTCTTC	CASSPGLAGGLGMGNEQFF
few	TRBJ2-3	NA	15	TRBV7-8	TGTGCCAGCAGCTACTATTCTGGCAGCACAGATACGCAGTATTTT	CASSYYSGSTDTQYF
few	TRBJ2-7	TRBD1	18	TRBV2	TGTGCCAGCAGGGGATTCCGGGACAGCTCCTTCATGTCCTACGAGCAGTACTTC	CASRGFRDSSFMSYEQYF
NA	TRBJ1-4	NA	14	TRBV5-1	TGCGCCAGCAGCTTAGGGGGACCCTATGAAAAACTGTTTTTT	CASSLGGPYEKLFF
NA	TRBJ1-3	NA	12	TRBV7-2	TGTGCCAGCAGCGCTACTGGAAACACCATATATTTT	CASSATGNTIYF
few	TRBJ1-1	NA	15	TRBV9	TGTGCCAGCAGCGTAGGATCGTGGACGCAAACTGAAGCTTTCTTT	CASSVGSWTQTEAFF
NA	TRBJ1-4	NA	13	TRBV6-5	TGTGCCAGCAGTTACACAGGGTGGGAAAAACTGTTTTTT	CASSYTGWEKLFF
NA	TRBJ1-6	NA	13	TRBV20-1	TGCAGTGCTAAGGGCAGGGGAGGATCACCCCTCCACTTT	CSAKGRGGSPLHF
NA	TRBJ2-5	NA	15	TRBV6-5	TGTGCCAGCAGTTACCCCGGGGACGGGAAAGAGACCCAGTACTTC	CASSYPGDGKETQYF
NA	TRBJ2-3	TRBD1	14	TRBV11-2	TGTGCCAGCAGTCGGACAGGCCCGACAGATACGCAGTATTTT	CASSRTGPTDTQYF
NA	TRBJ2-3	NA	15	TRBV15	TGTGCCACCAGCACCGGGGGATACAGCACAGATACGCAGTATTTT	CATSTGGYSTDTQYF
NA	TRBJ1-2	NA	15	TRBV2	TGTGCCAGCAACCGACAGGAAAAGAGTACTTATGGCTACACCTTC	CASNRQEKSTYGYTF
NA	TRBJ2-5	NA	15	TRBV5-1	TGCGCCAGCAGCTTCGCCCCCGGGGCCGGAGAGACCCAGTACTTC	CASSFAPGAGETQYF
NA	TRBJ2-7	NA	15	TRBV6-5	TGTGCCAGCAGTTACTCTATGAGTATGCCCTACGAGCAGTACTTC	CASSYSMSMPYEQYF
NA	TRBJ1-2	NA	13	TRBV12-3/TRBV12-4	TGTGCCAGCAGTTTAACGGACACCTATGGCTACACCTTC	CASSLTDTYGYTF
NA	TRBJ1-1	NA	15	TRBV9	TGTGCCAGCAGAGATACCCCAGGGGAGAACACTGAAGCTTTCTTT	CASRDTPGENTEAFF
few	TRBJ2-3	NA	15	TRBV5-6	TGTGCCAGCAGCTTGGCCGGGTGGGGGCCAGATACGCAGTATTTT	CASSLAGWGPDTQYF